The 22 T cell receptor beta chains below come from one sample, sequenced in a study of T-cell reconstitution after alpha-beta-depleted transplantation in children. Molecular barcoding with unique molecular identifiers was used for the TCRbeta library. TCRdb reprocessed the PCR reads with MiXCR, giving one entry per CDR3 protein. Of about 440,000 distinct CDR3 sequences in the sample, 43% were seen once. The sequencing here drew on PBMCs, taken before TCRalphabeta/CD19-depleted stem cell transplant. The receptors were sampled from a girl aged 2 to 9 with aplastic anemia, due to receive a stem cell transplant.

This chain joins TRBV4-1 and TRBJ2-3; no clear D. V was shortened by 0 bases and J by 7 bases, with 11 bases between the two germline ends. The CDR3 contains 14 residues. Looked up from germline, CDR1 is MGHRA and CDR2 is YSYEKL. The CDR3 sequence is CASSQDQASYTQYF. For the CDR3, the DNA is TGCGCCAGCAGCCAAGATCAGGCAAGTTATACGCAGTATTTT.

This clonotype was recorded once. This rearrangement joins TRBV29-1 to TRBJ2-7, with 10 bases that match TRBD1. Germline V CDR1 and CDR2: SQVTM, ANQGSEA. The CDR3 loop spans 14 amino acids. With 1 base clipped from V and 4 bases from J, the junction kept 4 bases outside the gene matches. The CDR3, as DNA: TGCAGCGTTGAAGGGACAGGGGGAAATTACGAGCAGTACTTC. As protein: CSVEGTGGNYEQYF.

This clonotype turned up a few times. This chain connects TRBV5-1 to TRBJ1-2; the match to TRBD1 covers 7 bases. The V segment lost 7 bases and the J segment 6 bases; nucleotides outside the gene matches: 21. Germline CDR1 and CDR2: SGHRS and YFSETQ. The CDR3 length is 17 residues. CDR3 sequence (DNA): TGCGCCAGCTGCCGGGGGGACAGTGCCTCTCTCCGGGATGGCTACACCTTC. It specifies CASCRGDSASLRDGYTF.

V and J are TRBV9 and TRBJ2-3; D could derive from TRBD1 or TRBD2 (5 bases each). Trimming left V 2 bases short and J 7 bases short, with 11 bases between. Germline V CDR1 and CDR2: SGDLS, YYNGEE. The CDR3 length is 13 residues. In nucleotides, the CDR3 is TGTGCCAGCAGCGTTGGGGGAAGGAATACGCAGTATTTT. Its protein product is CASSVGGRNTQYF.

The chain has TRBV6-1 and TRBJ1-5; the match to TRBD1 covers 7 bases. Germline V gene data show CDR1 as MNHNS and CDR2 as SASEGT. Trimming took 6 bases from V and 7 from J; bases not matched to a gene: 9. The length of the CDR3 is 14 residues. The CDR3 sequence is CASSRQGWGQPQHF. For the CDR3, the DNA is TGTGCCAGCAGCCGACAGGGTTGGGGACAGCCCCAGCATTTT.

The chain couples TRBV29-1 to TRBJ2-3; a possible D gene is TRBD2 (5 bases). CDR1 is SQVTM, CDR2 ANQGSEA, per germline. The V end was cut by 6 bases, the J end by 2 bases, with 27 bases between. The CDR3 consists of 18 residues. CDR3 sequence (DNA): TGCAGCGTAGCCATAACTCAAACTAGATGGGGTTCCACAGATACGCAGTATTTT. Its protein is CSVAITQTRWGSTDTQYF.

This clonotype was picked up a small number of times. This chain links TRBV7-9 with TRBJ1-1; 9 bases line up with TRBD1. Germline CDR1 SEHNR, CDR2 FQNEAQ (reference sequence). The CDR3 totals 15 residues. V was clipped by 2 bases and J by 4 bases; unmatched bases: 5. The CDR3 sequence: CASSLFRTGVTEAFF. CDR3 nucleotide sequence: TGTGCCAGCAGCTTATTTAGGACAGGGGTCACTGAAGCTTTCTTT.

This clonotype was detected a few times. V and J are TRBV7-8 and TRBJ1-2, with TRBD1 identical over 8 bases. The CDR3 runs 15 residues. The V gene end was trimmed by 3 bases and the J gene end by 3 bases; junction bases not matched to a gene: 6. Germline V gene lookup returns CDR1 SGHVS and CDR2 FQNEAQ. The chain's CDR3 is CASSFRTGSYYGYTF. CDR3 nucleotides: TGTGCCAGCAGCTTCCGGACAGGGAGTTACTATGGCTACACCTTC.

The chain links TRBV12-3 or TRBV12-4 to TRBJ2-2; 7 bases align to TRBD1. The CDR3 spans 16 residues. V dropped 3 bases and J dropped 1; count of bases not matched to a gene: 5. CDR3 residues: CASSFGGQRNTGELFF. DNA of the CDR3: TGTGCCAGCAGTTTTGGGGGACAGAGGAACACCGGGGAGCTGTTTTTT.

The V call is TRBV27, the J call TRBJ2-7; D ambiguous. This CDR3 is built from 17 residues. The V gene lost 0 bases and the J gene lost 0 bases, with 15 bases spanning the gap. From germline, CDR1 is MNHEY and CDR2 SMNVEV (reference sequence). Here the CDR3 reads CASSLSGRIRSSYEQYF. As DNA, the CDR3 is TGTGCCAGCAGTTTATCCGGACGCATTCGGAGCTCCTACGAGCAGTACTTC.

The chain recombines TRBV11-2 with TRBJ2-3, with 9 positions matching TRBD2. The CDR3 has 13 amino acids. Germline values: CDR1 SGHAT, CDR2 FQNNGV. Trimming removed 5 bases from V and 10 bases from J; junction bases left unmatched: 7. The CDR3 sequence: CASSPDRLAAQYF. For the CDR3, the DNA is TGTGCCAGCAGCCCCGACCGACTAGCGGCGCAGTATTTT.

Concerning this clonotype itself: The CDR3 ends on some other residue instead of the conserved phenylalanine or tryptophan, so this is likely a read error. Because the CDR3's place on the DNA is in doubt, the DNA is left out and the CDR3 is given as listed by TCRdb. The J gene is TRBJ2-5, the V gene TRBV28; TRBD2, the table's D call, was not compared with the DNA. The length of the CDR3 is 8 amino acids, counting both ends. Germline CDR1 is MDHEN and CDR2 is SYDVKM. The CDR3 spells CASSGRVL.

This clonotype was seen a few times. The genes are TRBV20-1 and TRBJ1-1; D is unclear. This CDR3 comprises 15 residues. V gave up 7 bases and J gave up 0 bases, with 18 bases separating them. Germline V gives CDR1 DFQATT, CDR2 SNEGSKA (reference sequence). The CDR3 loop reads CSVTSHHELNTEAFF. Written as DNA, the CDR3 is TGCAGTGTTACCTCCCATCATGAACTGAACACTGAAGCTTTCTTT.

V usage is TRBV5-1 and J usage is TRBJ2-5, with 7 bases fitting TRBD1. Germline lookup yields CDR1 SGHRS and CDR2 YFSETQ. V was pared by 4 bases and J by 3 bases, with 6 bases of the junction left unmatched. The CDR3 covers 14 residues. CDR3 coding DNA: TGCGCCAGCAGCCGGAGACAGGGTGAAGAGACCCAGTACTTC. Translated: CASSRRQGEETQYF.

This clonotype has just a few counts. The chain has TRBV10-3 and TRBJ2-4, with 11 bases lining up with TRBD1. Germline CDR1 is ENHRY and CDR2 is SYGVKD. V lost 2 bases to trimming and J lost 1 base; unmatched junction nucleotides: 10. This CDR3 is built from 19 residues. CDR3 coding DNA: TGTGCCATCAGTGAGGTTATGTCTGGGACAGGGGGGGCCAAAAACATTCAGTACTTC. Its translation is CAISEVMSGTGGAKNIQYF.

The chain has TRBV4-2 and TRBJ1-2, with no clear D. Germline values: CDR1 LGHNA, CDR2 YNFKEQ. V lost 0 bases and J lost 1, with 3 bases in between. CDR3 length: 13 amino acids. The CDR3 coding sequence is TGTGCCAGCAGCCAAGATAATAACTATGGCTACACCTTC. This translates into CASSQDNNYGYTF.

With respect to this clonotype: Possible read error: a much larger clone is one base away. The CDR3 ends on some other residue instead of the conserved phenylalanine or tryptophan, so this is likely a read error. The chain carries TRBV3-1 and TRBJ1-5, with D maybe TRBD1 (5 bases). Trimming took 1 base from V and 6 from J, leaving 19 bases between them. CDR1 and CDR2 from the germline V gene are LGHDT and YNNKEL (reference sequence). The CDR3 loop spans 17 amino acids. The CDR3 protein is CASSQATGPRRGQPQHL. The CDR3 nucleotides read TGTGCCAGCAGCCAAGCTACAGGCCCCCGGAGGGGTCAGCCCCAGCATCTT.

The J gene is TRBJ2-7, the V gene TRBV6-1, with D perhaps matching TRBD1 or TRBD2 (6 bases each). Trimming pared 7 bases from V and 5 bases from J, leaving 18 bases between. The CDR3 contains 14 residues. Germline CDR1 and CDR2: MNHNS and SASEGT. The CDR3 here is CASTLRGDTHEQYF. The CDR3 nucleotides read TGTGCCAGCACCCTGAGGGGGGACACCCACGAGCAGTACTTC.

V and J are TRBV4-1 and TRBJ2-7; weak D call: TRBD2 (6 bases). Trimming shortened V by 2 bases and J by 1 base, and 15 bases separated the two germline ends. Germline-derived CDR1 and CDR2 are MGHRA and YSYEKL. The CDR3 runs 16 residues. CDR3 protein: CASSQIGRGKSYEQYF. The CDR3 nucleotides are TGCGCCAGCAGCCAAATAGGACGGGGGAAATCCTACGAGCAGTACTTC.

This sequence joins TRBV20-1 and TRBJ2-1; the D gene is possibly TRBD1 (6 bases). This CDR3 is built from 15 residues. Trimming left V 2 bases short and J 9 bases short, with 20 bases between. From germline, CDR1 is DFQATT and CDR2 SNEGSKA (reference sequence). The CDR3 nucleotides are TGCAGTGCTAGATCCCCCAGGGGATCCCTCAGTGAGCAGTTCTTC. This sequence encodes CSARSPRGSLSEQFF.

This clonotype was detected only a few times. CDR3 in DNA: TGTGCCAGCTCCCTGGCCCGGACAGGGGACCCGAGCTACACCTTC. Protein sequence: CASSLARTGDPSYTF. The chain carries TRBV6-1 and TRBJ1-2, with 9 nucleotides matching TRBD1. The CDR3 length is 15 residues. Trimming at V came to 8 bases and at J to 9 bases, leaving 16 bases not matched to a gene. Germline CDR1 reads MNHNS; CDR2 reads SASEGT.

The chain has TRBV6-1 and TRBJ2-3, with D hard to call. The V end lost 7 bases, the J end lost 1 base, and 12 bases lay between the germline ends. From germline, CDR1 is MNHNS and CDR2 SASEGT. CDR3 length equals 14 residues. CDR3: CASTLSRRTDTQYF. CDR3 nucleotides: TGTGCCAGCACCCTCTCCAGGCGCACAGATACGCAGTATTTT.